This T cell receptor beta chain originates from a study of blood T cell repertoires in COVID-19. Overall study: Nucleic acid was either cDNA or gDNA, and it came from T cells, B-cell-depleted T cells, or PBMCs.

Authors' processing steps: Counts of nucleated cells, estimated from reference gene primer amplification, were obtained. The protocol was immunoSEQ multiplex PCR, while the TCRdb copy is restricted to in-frame clones and leaves out a portion. V and J calls and clone size follow that table, whereas D and trimming were derived from the DNA. The sample has roughly 72,000 clones, around 80% seen once. The V end was cut by 5 bases, the J end by 5 bases, with 15 bases between. Germline V gene lookup returns CDR1 MGHRA and CDR2 YSYEKL. The CDR3 is made up of 14 amino acids. This clonotype was obtained from a man in his sixties or seventies who had recovered from COVID-19. The specimen was peripheral blood. J is TRBJ2-5 and V is TRBV4-1, with a weak D call TRBD2 (6 bases). The CDR3 region has the DNA TGCGCCAGCAGCTCTTACGGAGGGGAGGAGACCCAGTACTTC. It translates to CASSSYGGEETQYF.